Each of the 5 T cell receptor beta chains below was sequenced from the same sample in a study of blood T cell repertoires in COVID-19. Produced via immunoSEQ multiplex PCR; TCRdb's table is partial and in-frame only. Counted here are about 260,000 clones, about four fifths occurring once; the ten biggest clones make up approximately 9%. The sequencing input was peripheral blood. Receptors were obtained from a woman between 45 and 65 years old who had recovered from COVID-19.

The chain couples TRBV5-4 to TRBJ1-2, with D tentatively TRBD1 (5 bases). The ends were cut back, 3 bases at V and 5 bases at J, with 17 bases in the middle. Germline CDR1 and CDR2: SGHNT and YYREEE (reference sequence). CDR3 length: 15 amino acids. The CDR3, as DNA: TGTGCCAGCAGCTGGGGAGGAGGGGAAGGGTATGGCTACACCTTC. This encodes CASSWGGGEGYGYTF.

V and J are TRBV7-9 and TRBJ1-5; possible D gene TRBD1, 6 bases. The V gene lost 4 bases and the J gene lost 2 bases, with 15 bases spanning the gap. This CDR3 has 16 residues. Germline-derived CDR1 and CDR2 are SEHNR and FQNEAQ (reference sequence). CDR3 nucleotide sequence: TGTGCCAGCAGCTCGACAGGCCTTCGGGGCAATCAGCCCCAGCATTTT. Translated, it gives CASSSTGLRGNQPQHF.

This clone turned up a few times. The rearrangement joins TRBV7-9 to TRBJ2-7; no clear D gene. Germline V gene lookup returns CDR1 SEHNR and CDR2 FQNEAQ (reference sequence). The length of the CDR3 is 12 residues. Trimming removed 1 base from V and 7 bases from J, with 8 bases in between. The CDR3 spells CASSLVQLEQYF. CDR3 coding DNA: TGTGCCAGCAGCTTAGTACAGTTGGAGCAGTACTTC.

V gene TRBV19 combines with J gene TRBJ1-2; TRBD1 aligns across 7 bases. V was pared by 3 bases and J by 2 bases, with 6 bases of the junction left unmatched. There are 15 residues in the CDR3. Germline-derived CDR1 and CDR2 are LNHDA and SQIVND (reference sequence). This CDR3 reads CASSIVRTGNYGYTF. In DNA, the CDR3 is TGTGCCAGTAGTATCGTCCGGACAGGAAACTATGGCTACACCTTC. Filled out from reference TRBV19 and TRBJ1-2, the complete variable domain reads DGGITQSPKYLFRKEGQNVTLSCEQNLNHDAMYWYRQDPGQGLRLIYYSQIVNDFQKGDIAEGYSVSREKKESFPLTVTSAQKNPTAFYLCASSIVRTGNYGYTFGSGTRLTVV.

This chain connects TRBV2 to TRBJ1-1, with TRBD1 matching 7 bases. V shed 6 bases and J 1 base; nucleotides not matched to a gene: 2. The V gene's germline CDR1 is SNHLY and CDR2 FYNNEI. There are 13 residues in the CDR3. The CDR3 DNA reads as TGTGCCAGCAGACAGGGGTGGAACACTGAAGCTTTCTTT. Its protein product is CASRQGWNTEAFF.